Reported below is one T cell receptor beta chain. These data belong to a study of CD8 T cells in Susac syndrome. Random-hexamer reverse transcription was applied to roughly 0.45 to 1 ug RNA. Coverage of TCR beta CDR3 amplification by immunoSEQ multiplex PCR extended to 54 Vbeta and 13 Jbeta. Each CDR3 protein is one row after TCRdb ran MiXCR on the immunoSEQ multiplex PCR reads. The sample yields some 190,000 distinct CDR3 sequences, 85% to 95% seen once. TCR beta sequencing covered blood CD8+ and CD4+ T cells. The control group consisted of healthy donors matched for age and sex. CDR3 length: 15 amino acids. Trimming pared 2 bases from V and 7 bases from J, leaving 15 bases between. Germline CDR1 MNHNS, CDR2 SASEGT.

This receptor was identified in a human donor in good health. This chain connects TRBV6-1 to TRBJ1-5, with D perhaps matching TRBD1 (5 bases). What was sequenced was CD4+ T cells from PBMCs. The CDR3 DNA is TGTGCCAGCAGTGAAATCGGCAGGGTAGGCCAGCCCCAGCATTTT. As protein: CASSEIGRVGQPQHF.